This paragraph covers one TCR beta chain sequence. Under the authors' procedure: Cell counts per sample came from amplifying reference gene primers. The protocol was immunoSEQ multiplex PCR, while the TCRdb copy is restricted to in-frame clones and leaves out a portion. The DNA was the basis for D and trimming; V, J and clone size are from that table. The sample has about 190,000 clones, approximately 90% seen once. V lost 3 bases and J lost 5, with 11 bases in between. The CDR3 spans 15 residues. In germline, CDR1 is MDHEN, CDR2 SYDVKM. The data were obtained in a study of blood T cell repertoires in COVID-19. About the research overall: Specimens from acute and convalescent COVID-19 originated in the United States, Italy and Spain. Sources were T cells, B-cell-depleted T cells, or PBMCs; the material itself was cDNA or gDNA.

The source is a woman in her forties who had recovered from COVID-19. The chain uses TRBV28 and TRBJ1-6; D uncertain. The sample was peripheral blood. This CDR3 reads CASSLRVGDNSPLHF. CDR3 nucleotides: TGTGCCAGCAGTTTGAGAGTCGGAGATAATTCACCCCTCCACTTT. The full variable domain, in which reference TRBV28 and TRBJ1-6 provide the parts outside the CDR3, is DVKVTQSSRYLVKRTGEKVFLECVQDMDHENMFWYRQDPGLGLRLIYFSYDVKMKEKGDIPEGYSVSREKKERFSLILESASTNQTSMYLCASSLRVGDNSPLHFGNGTRLTVT.